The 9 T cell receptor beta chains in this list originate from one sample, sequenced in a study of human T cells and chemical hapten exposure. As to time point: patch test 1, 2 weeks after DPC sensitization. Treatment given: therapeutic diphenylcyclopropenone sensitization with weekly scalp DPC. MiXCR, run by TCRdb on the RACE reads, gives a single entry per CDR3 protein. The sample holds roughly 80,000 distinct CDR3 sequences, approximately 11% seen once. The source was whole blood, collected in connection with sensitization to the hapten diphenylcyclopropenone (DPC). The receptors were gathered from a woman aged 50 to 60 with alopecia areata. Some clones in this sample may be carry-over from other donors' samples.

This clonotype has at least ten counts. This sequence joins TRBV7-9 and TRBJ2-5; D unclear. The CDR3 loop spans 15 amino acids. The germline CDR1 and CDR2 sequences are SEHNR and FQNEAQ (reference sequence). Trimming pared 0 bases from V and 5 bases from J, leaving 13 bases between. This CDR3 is CASSLADPGRETQYF. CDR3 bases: TGTGCCAGCAGCTTAGCGGATCCTGGACGGGAGACCCAGTACTTC.

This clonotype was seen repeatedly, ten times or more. CDR3 nucleotides: TGTGCCAGCAGTCCCTTTTGGGATGAGCAGTTCTTC. It is translated as CASSPFWDEQFF. This rearrangement joins TRBV12-3 or TRBV12-4 to TRBJ2-1, with D hard to call. The CDR3 loop spans 12 amino acids. The V and J ends lost 5 bases and 8 bases respectively, with 10 bases between them.

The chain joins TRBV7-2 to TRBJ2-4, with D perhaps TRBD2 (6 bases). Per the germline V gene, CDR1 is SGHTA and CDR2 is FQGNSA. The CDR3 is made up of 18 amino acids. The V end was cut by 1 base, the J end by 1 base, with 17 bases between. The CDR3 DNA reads TGTGCCAGCAGCTTAGGGGGTCGGCGGGGCAGGGCCAAAAACATTCAGTACTTC. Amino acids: CASSLGGRRGRAKNIQYF. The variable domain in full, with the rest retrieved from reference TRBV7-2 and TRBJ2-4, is GAGVSQSPSNKVTEKGKDVELRCDPISGHTALYWYRQSLGQGLEFLIYFQGNSAPDKSGLPSDRFSAERTGGSVSTLTIQRTQQEDSAVYLCASSLGGRRGRAKNIQYFGAGTRLSVL.

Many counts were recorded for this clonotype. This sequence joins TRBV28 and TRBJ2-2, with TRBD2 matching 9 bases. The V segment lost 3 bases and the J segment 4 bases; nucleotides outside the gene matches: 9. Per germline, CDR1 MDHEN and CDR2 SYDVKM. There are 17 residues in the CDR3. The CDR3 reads CASSFWSGRRGTGELFF. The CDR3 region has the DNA TGTGCCAGCAGTTTTTGGAGCGGGAGGCGGGGCACCGGGGAGCTGTTTTTT.

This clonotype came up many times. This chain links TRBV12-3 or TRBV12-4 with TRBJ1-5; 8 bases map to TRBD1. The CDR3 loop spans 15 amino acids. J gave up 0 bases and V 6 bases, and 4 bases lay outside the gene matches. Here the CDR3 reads CASRAGGYSNQPQHF. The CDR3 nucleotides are TGTGCCAGCAGAGCAGGGGGCTATAGCAATCAGCCCCAGCATTTT.

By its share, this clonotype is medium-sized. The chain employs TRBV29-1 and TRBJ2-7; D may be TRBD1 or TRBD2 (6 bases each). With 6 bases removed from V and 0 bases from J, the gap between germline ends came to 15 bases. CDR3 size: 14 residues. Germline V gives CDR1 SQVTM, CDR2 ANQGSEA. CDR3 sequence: CSVQGTGVSYEQYF. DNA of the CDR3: TGCAGCGTACAGGGAACGGGGGTCTCCTACGAGCAGTACTTC.

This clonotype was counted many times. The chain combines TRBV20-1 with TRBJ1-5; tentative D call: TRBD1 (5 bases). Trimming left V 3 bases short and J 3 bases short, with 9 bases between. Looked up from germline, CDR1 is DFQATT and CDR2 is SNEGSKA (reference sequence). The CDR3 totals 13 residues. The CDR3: CSARGQHNQPQHF. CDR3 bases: TGCAGTGCTAGGGGGCAGCACAATCAGCCCCAGCATTTT.

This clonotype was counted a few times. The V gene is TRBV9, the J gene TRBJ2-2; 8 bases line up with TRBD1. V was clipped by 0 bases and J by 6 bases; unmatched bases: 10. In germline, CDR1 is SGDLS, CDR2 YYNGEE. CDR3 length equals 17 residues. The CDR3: CASSVVGNRGIAGELFF. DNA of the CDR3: TGTGCCAGCAGCGTAGTTGGGAACAGGGGGATCGCCGGGGAGCTGTTTTTT.

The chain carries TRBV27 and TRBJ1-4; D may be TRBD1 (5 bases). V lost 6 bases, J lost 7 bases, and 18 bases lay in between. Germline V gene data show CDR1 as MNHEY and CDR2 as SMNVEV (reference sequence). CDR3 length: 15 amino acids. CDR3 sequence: CASSIRTAGGEKLFF. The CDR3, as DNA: TGTGCCAGCAGCATTCGGACTGCCGGGGGTGAAAAACTGTTTTTT.